This T cell receptor beta chain was retrieved from a study of early T cells in non-severe SARS-CoV-2 infection. Study context: With bulk RNA from unsorted whole blood as input, sequencing yielded unpaired chains.

Points from the study as a whole: A preference for anti-spike CD8 responses marked VDJdb matching, which missed private and CD4 specificities.

This clonotype was found a few times. Antigen specificity is unknown. V was pared by 3 bases and J by 10 bases, with 3 bases of the junction left unmatched. The CDR3 runs to 14 residues. The TCR library protocol attached unique molecular identifiers to the individual cDNA molecules. TCRdb reprocessed the 5' RACE reads with MiXCR, giving one entry per CDR3 protein. Of more than 25,000 distinct CDR3 sequences listed, about 4.2% are singletons. This TCR was recovered from an adult who was a healthcare worker with PCR-confirmed SARS-CoV-2 infection or an uninfected control (not recorded which). The chain couples TRBV12-3 or TRBV12-4 to TRBJ1-6, with 10 bases aligning to TRBD1. The sample taken for sequencing was whole blood. The CDR3 loop is CASSLGQGRSPLHF. In DNA, the CDR3 is TGTGCCAGCAGTTTGGGACAGGGGCGGTCACCCCTCCACTTT.